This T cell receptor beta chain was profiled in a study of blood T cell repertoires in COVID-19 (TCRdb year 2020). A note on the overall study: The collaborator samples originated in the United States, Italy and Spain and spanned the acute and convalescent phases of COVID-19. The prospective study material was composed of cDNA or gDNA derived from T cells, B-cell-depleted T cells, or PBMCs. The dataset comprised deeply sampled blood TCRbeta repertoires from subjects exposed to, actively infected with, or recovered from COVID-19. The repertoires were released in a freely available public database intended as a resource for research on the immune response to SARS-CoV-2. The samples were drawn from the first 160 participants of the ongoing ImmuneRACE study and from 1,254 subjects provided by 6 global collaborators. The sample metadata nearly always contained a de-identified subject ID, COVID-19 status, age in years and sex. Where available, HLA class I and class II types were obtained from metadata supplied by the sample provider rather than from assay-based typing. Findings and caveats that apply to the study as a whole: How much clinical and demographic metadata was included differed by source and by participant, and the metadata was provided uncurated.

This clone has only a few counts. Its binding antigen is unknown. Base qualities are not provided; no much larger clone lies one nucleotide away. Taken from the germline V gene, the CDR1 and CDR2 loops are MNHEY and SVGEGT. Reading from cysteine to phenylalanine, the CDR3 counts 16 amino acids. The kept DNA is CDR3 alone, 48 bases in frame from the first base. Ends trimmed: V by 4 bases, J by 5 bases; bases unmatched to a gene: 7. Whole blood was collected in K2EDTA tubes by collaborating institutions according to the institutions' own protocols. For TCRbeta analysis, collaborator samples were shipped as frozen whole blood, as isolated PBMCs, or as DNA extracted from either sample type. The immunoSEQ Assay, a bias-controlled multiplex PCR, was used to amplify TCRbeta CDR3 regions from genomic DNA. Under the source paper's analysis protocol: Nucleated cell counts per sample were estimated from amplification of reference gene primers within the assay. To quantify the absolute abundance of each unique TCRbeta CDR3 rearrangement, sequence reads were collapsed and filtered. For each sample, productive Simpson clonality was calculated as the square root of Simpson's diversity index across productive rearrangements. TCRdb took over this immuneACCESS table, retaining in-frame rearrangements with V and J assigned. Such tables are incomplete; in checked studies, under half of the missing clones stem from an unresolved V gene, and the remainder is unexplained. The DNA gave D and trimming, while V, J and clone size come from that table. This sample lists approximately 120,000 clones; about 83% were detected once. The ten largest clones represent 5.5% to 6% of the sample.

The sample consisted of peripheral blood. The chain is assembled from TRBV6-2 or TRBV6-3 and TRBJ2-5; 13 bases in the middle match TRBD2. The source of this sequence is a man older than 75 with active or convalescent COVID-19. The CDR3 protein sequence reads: CASSSGLAGMRETQYF. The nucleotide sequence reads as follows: TGTGCCAGCAGTTCGGGACTAGCGGGGATGAGGGAGACCCAGTACTTC.